What follows are 4 T cell receptor beta chains derived from one specimen sequenced in a study of T-cell reconstitution after alpha-beta-depleted transplantation in children. The library targeted TCRbeta and was prepared with unique molecular identifiers. TCRdb re-derived calls from the PCR reads in MiXCR, one entry per CDR3 protein. The sample has more than 550,000 distinct CDR3 sequences, 10% to 13% seen once. The sample here was PBMCs from the stem cell graft donor, taken from the stem cell graft. These receptors all come from a human donor who donated a stem cell graft to a child with acute myeloid leukemia.

This clonotype was detected only a few times. The rearrangement links TRBV28 to TRBJ2-1, with 9 bases lining up with TRBD1. Germline loops: CDR1 MDHEN, CDR2 SYDVKM. The CDR3 spans 15 residues. V dropped 5 bases and J dropped 6; count of bases not matched to a gene: 8. The CDR3 nucleotides read TGTGCCAGCAGTCCCGGGACAGGGTACGGCAATGAGCAGTTCTTC. As protein: CASSPGTGYGNEQFF.

This clonotype has just a few counts. V gene TRBV5-8 combines with J gene TRBJ2-5, with TRBD2 identical over 9 bases. Germline loops: CDR1 SGHTS, CDR2 YDEGEE. The CDR3 loop spans 15 amino acids. Trimming cost V 4 bases and J 2 bases; bases outside gene matches: 6. The CDR3 DNA reads TGTGCCAGCAGCGGTGGCGGGAGGGTACAAGAGACCCAGTACTTC. It codes for CASSGGGRVQETQYF.

This clonotype has only a few counts. The genes are TRBV28 and TRBJ2-6; D may be TRBD1 (5 bases). The CDR3 contains 13 residues. Germline CDR1 MDHEN, CDR2 SYDVKM. V lost 8 bases and J 1 base, leaving 6 bases between the germline ends. This CDR3 reads CASQGSGANVLTF. The CDR3 DNA reads TGTGCCAGCCAGGGTTCTGGGGCCAACGTCCTGACTTTC.

The V call is TRBV20-1, the J call TRBJ1-1; D ambiguous. The CDR3 extends over 13 amino acids. Germline CDR1 reads DFQATT; CDR2 reads SNEGSKA (reference sequence). Trimming left V 4 bases short and J 6 bases short, with 15 bases between. The chain's CDR3 is CSAKKSEGPEAFF. DNA for the CDR3: TGCAGTGCTAAGAAGTCGGAAGGGCCTGAAGCTTTCTTT.